These 8 T cell receptor beta chains came from one sample sequenced in a study of T cell changes during pregnancy in multiple sclerosis. Sequenced by immunoSEQ multiplex PCR; TCRdb stores in-frame clones only, minus some. Of tens of thousands of clones listed, just over 90% were seen once; the top ten hold 2.5%. The sequencing used peripheral blood, collected in the second trimester of pregnancy. Receptors were obtained from a female donor with multiple sclerosis, enrolled in a pregnancy study.

This chain connects TRBV14 to TRBJ2-1, with 8 bases fitting TRBD1. This CDR3 has 15 amino acids. Trimming at V came to 3 bases and at J to 4 bases, leaving 5 bases not matched to a gene. Looked up from germline, CDR1 is SGHDN and CDR2 is FVKESK. In nucleotides, the CDR3 is TGTGCCAGCAGCCACTTAGGACAGGGATACAATGAGCAGTTCTTC. This sequence encodes CASSHLGQGYNEQFF.

The chain is built from TRBV6-1 and TRBJ2-1; TRBD2 agrees at 8 bases. The CDR3 totals 15 residues. V was pared by 4 bases and J by 6 bases, with 8 bases of the junction left unmatched. Germline loops: CDR1 MNHNS, CDR2 SASEGT. The chain's CDR3 is CASSVEREFGNEQFF. In DNA form, the CDR3 reads TGTGCCAGCAGTGTTGAGCGGGAGTTCGGCAATGAGCAGTTCTTC.

The rearrangement joins TRBV7-3 to TRBJ2-1; no firm D call. Germline CDR1 is SGHTA and CDR2 is FQGTGA. CDR3 size: 13 residues. The V gene lost 3 bases and the J gene lost 5 bases, with 8 bases spanning the gap. The CDR3 loop reads CASSFQQDNEQFF. The CDR3 DNA sequence: TGTGCCAGCAGCTTTCAGCAGGACAATGAGCAGTTCTTC.

The V gene is TRBV5-1, the J gene TRBJ1-2; D unresolved. V was cut by 3 bases and J by 2 bases, with 8 bases left in between. CDR3 size: 13 residues. Germline lookup yields CDR1 SGHRS and CDR2 YFSETQ. The chain's CDR3 is CASSYSGNYGYTF. Written as DNA, the CDR3 is TGCGCCAGCAGCTACAGTGGAAACTATGGCTACACCTTC. The full variable domain, rest sourced from reference TRBV5-1 and TRBJ1-2, is KAGVTQTPRYLIKTRGQQVTLSCSPISGHRSVSWYQQTPGQGLQFLFEYFSETQRNKGNFPGRFSGRQFSNSRSEMNVSTLELGDSALYLCASSYSGNYGYTFGSGTRLTVV.

This chain connects TRBV7-3 to TRBJ2-5; TRBD2 aligns across 7 bases. V shed 2 bases, J shed 5 bases, and the junction held 5 bases outside the gene matches. This CDR3 region has 14 residues. Germline lookup yields CDR1 SGHTA and CDR2 FQGTGA. The CDR3 loop reads CASSLDGGRETQYF. CDR3 sequence (DNA): TGTGCCAGCAGCTTAGACGGGGGGAGGGAGACCCAGTACTTC.

This clone was picked up one time. The rearrangement links TRBV2 to TRBJ1-2; the match to TRBD1 covers 9 bases. The V and J ends lost 4 bases and 1 base, in that order; junction bases with no gene match: 7. Germline CDR1 SNHLY, CDR2 FYNNEI. The CDR3 has 16 residues. The CDR3 here is CASSAFGTGRNYGYTF. CDR3 coding DNA: TGTGCCAGCAGTGCATTCGGGACAGGGCGTAACTATGGCTACACCTTC.

CDR3 region: CASSPSGQNYGYTF. CDR3 DNA sequence: TGTGCCAGCAGCCCATCGGGACAGAACTATGGCTACACCTTC. The chain joins TRBV7-9 to TRBJ1-2; 7 bases agree with TRBD1. CDR1 is SEHNR, CDR2 FQNEAQ, per germline (reference sequence). V shed 5 bases and J 2 bases; nucleotides not matched to a gene: 5. There are 14 residues in the CDR3.

V and J are TRBV9 and TRBJ1-4; the D gene is possibly TRBD1 (5 bases). The CDR3 loop spans 16 amino acids. In germline, CDR1 is SGDLS, CDR2 YYNGEE. The V and J ends lost 4 bases and 4 bases respectively, with 17 bases between them. The CDR3 loop reads CASSLGHQLINEKLFF. CDR3 sequence (DNA): TGTGCCAGCAGCTTAGGACATCAGCTGATTAATGAAAAACTGTTTTTT.